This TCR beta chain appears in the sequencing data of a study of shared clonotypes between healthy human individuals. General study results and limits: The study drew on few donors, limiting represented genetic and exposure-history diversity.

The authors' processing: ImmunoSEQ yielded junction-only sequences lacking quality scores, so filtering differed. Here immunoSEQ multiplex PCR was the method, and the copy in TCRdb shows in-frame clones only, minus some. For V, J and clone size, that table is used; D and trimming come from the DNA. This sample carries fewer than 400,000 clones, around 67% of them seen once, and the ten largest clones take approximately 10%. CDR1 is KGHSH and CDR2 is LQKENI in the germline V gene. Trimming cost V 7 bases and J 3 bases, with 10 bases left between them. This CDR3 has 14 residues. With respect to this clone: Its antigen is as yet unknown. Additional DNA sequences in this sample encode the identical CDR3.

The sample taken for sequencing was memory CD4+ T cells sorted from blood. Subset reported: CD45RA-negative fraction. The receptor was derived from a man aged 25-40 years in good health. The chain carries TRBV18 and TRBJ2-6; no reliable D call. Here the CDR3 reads CASFFRSGANVLTF. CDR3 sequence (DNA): TGTGCCAGCTTCTTCAGGAGTGGGGCCAACGTCCTGACTTTC.